This T cell receptor (beta chain) comes out of a study of blood T cell repertoires in COVID-19. V shed 5 bases, J shed 4 bases, and the junction held 4 bases outside the gene matches. The germline gives CDR1 SGHNT, CDR2 YYREEE (reference sequence). The CDR3 runs 13 residues. Produced via immunoSEQ multiplex PCR; TCRdb's table is partial and in-frame only. Of about 46,000 clones listed, roughly 85% are singletons. What was sequenced was peripheral blood. The rearrangement uses TRBV5-4 and TRBJ2-5; 8 nucleotides match TRBD1. The source of this sequence is a woman aged 80 or older with COVID-19, enrolled during active disease. The CDR3 spells CASRKDRGETQYF. The CDR3 nucleotides are TGTGCCAGCAGGAAAGACAGGGGAGAGACCCAGTACTTC.